This passage covers 8 T cell receptor beta chains from one sample sequenced in a study of T cell repertoires in cytomegalovirus infection. TCRdb re-called the reads with MiXCR, one entry per CDR3 protein. The profile shows 84,000 or so distinct CDR3 sequences, about 45% of them singletons. Their antigens are not known. Sequencing used CD8+ T cells from cultured PBMCs, obtained from culture after CMV antigen stimulation. These receptors originate from a human donor in good health (CMV status not recorded). Some clones in this sample may be carry-over from other donors' samples.

The chain recombines TRBV7-9 with TRBJ2-1; the D is unclear. The V end was cut by 6 bases, the J end by 9 bases, with 12 bases between. CDR1 and CDR2 (germline): SEHNR, FQNEAQ (reference sequence). The CDR3 totals 12 residues. The CDR3 nucleotides are TGTGCCAGCAGACCCAAGAATGTTGAGCAGTTCTTC. Its translation: CASRPKNVEQFF.

The chain is built from TRBV27 and TRBJ1-5; unclear D gene. Germline V gives CDR1 MNHEY, CDR2 SMNVEV (reference sequence). The CDR3 loop spans 14 amino acids. V was shortened by 5 bases and J by 3 bases, with 11 bases between the two germline ends. The CDR3 protein is CASSADGFNQPQHF. CDR3 DNA: TGTGCCAGCAGTGCAGACGGATTCAATCAGCCCCAGCATTTT.

This clonotype was recorded only once. CDR3 sequence: CASSDKSGHNEQFF. The CDR3 DNA reads as TGTGCCAGCAGTGATAAAAGCGGCCACAATGAGCAGTTCTTC. V usage is TRBV2 and J usage is TRBJ2-1, with a weak D call TRBD2 (5 bases). V dropped 3 bases and J dropped 5 bases, with 11 bases sitting between them. This CDR3 region has 14 residues. Germline CDR1 SNHLY, CDR2 FYNNEI.

This rearrangement joins TRBV6-2 or TRBV6-3 to TRBJ2-1, with 9 bases aligning to TRBD1. Trimming took 7 bases from V and 9 from J; bases not matched to a gene: 4. The CDR3 consists of 12 residues. Looked up from germline, CDR1 is MNHEY and CDR2 is SVGEGT. CDR3 DNA sequence: TGTGCCAGCACCGGGACAGGGATTGAGCAGTTCTTC. It specifies CASTGTGIEQFF.

This clonotype was detected only a few times. This chain connects TRBV7-6 to TRBJ2-1, with D perhaps TRBD1 (5 bases). From germline, CDR1 is SGHVS and CDR2 FNYEAQ. The CDR3 is 15 amino acids. V was clipped by 5 bases and J by 2 bases, with 13 bases between them. This CDR3 reads CASSARTSTYNEQFF. CDR3 sequence (DNA): TGTGCCAGCAGCGCACGGACATCCACCTACAATGAGCAGTTCTTC.

The rearrangement links TRBV6-6 to TRBJ2-2, with TRBD1 matching 7 bases. Trimming took 6 bases from V and 1 from J; bases not matched to a gene: 11. The CDR3 consists of 17 residues. Germline V gene data show CDR1 as MNHNY and CDR2 as SVGAGI (reference sequence). CDR3 loop: CASRDGGQEENTGELFF. The CDR3 bases are TGTGCCAGCAGGGACGGAGGACAGGAGGAGAACACCGGGGAGCTGTTTTTT.

The CDR3 bases are TGCAGTGCTAGCCAGCGGGGCGGGGAGCTGTTTTTT. This gives the protein CSASQRGGELFF. The chain links TRBV20-1 to TRBJ2-2, with 7 bases identical to TRBD2. J gave up 7 bases and V 3 bases, and 2 bases lay outside the gene matches. CDR1 is DFQATT and CDR2 is SNEGSKA in the germline V gene (reference sequence). The CDR3 runs to 12 residues.

In its sample, this clonotype was seen a few times. The V call is TRBV7-6, the J call TRBJ2-4; D unresolved. The CDR3 is 17 residues long. Germline CDR1 reads SGHVS; CDR2 reads FNYEAQ. V lost 5 bases, J lost 0 bases, and 17 bases lay in between. The CDR3 DNA reads TGTGCCAGCAGCCCCGGAAGTGGGGTCCTAGCCAAAAACATTCAGTACTTC. This encodes CASSPGSGVLAKNIQYF.